This T cell receptor (beta chain) was documented in a study of OX40 agonist ivuxolimab in advanced cancers. About the research overall: Cohort: about 80% men, mean age 60, aged about 20 to 80.

Germline V gene sequence: CDR1 MNHEY, CDR2 SVGAGI. This CDR3 is built from 15 residues. V lost 0 bases and J lost 4, with 9 bases in between. Study-wide findings and caveats: Expansion of clones was among the lowest in partial responders at 0.1-3.0 mg/kg. Antigen specificity of clonally expanded peripheral T cells was not established.

On this clone itself: Its antigen is undetermined.

TCRdb's table, derived via immunoSEQ multiplex PCR, lists solely in-frame clones and lacks some. The data show roughly 80,000 clones, with around 91% seen just once and 1.5% to 2% held by the top ten. At baseline, cycle 4 day 1, and cycle 7 day 1, blood was sampled. Sequencing was performed on CD4+ or CD8+ T cells sorted from blood, taken in a trial of the OX40 agonist ivuxolimab. The source of this sequence is an adult with an advanced solid tumor such as melanoma, head and neck, liver or kidney cancer. The chain links TRBV6-5 to TRBJ1-4, with D unresolved. CDR3 nucleotide sequence: TGTGCCAGCAGTTACTCAGGGAGCCTTAATGAAAAACTGTTTTTT. It is translated as CASSYSGSLNEKLFF.